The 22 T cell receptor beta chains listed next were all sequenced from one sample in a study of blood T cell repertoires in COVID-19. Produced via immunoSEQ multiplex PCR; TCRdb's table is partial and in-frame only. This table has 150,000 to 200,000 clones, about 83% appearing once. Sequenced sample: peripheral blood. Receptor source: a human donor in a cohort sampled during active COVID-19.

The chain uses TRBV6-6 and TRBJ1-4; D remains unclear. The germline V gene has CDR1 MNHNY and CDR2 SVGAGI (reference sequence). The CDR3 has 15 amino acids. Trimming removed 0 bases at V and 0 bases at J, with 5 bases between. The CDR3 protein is CASSYSGATNEKLFF. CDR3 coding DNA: TGTGCCAGCAGTTACTCCGGTGCAACTAATGAAAAACTGTTTTTT.

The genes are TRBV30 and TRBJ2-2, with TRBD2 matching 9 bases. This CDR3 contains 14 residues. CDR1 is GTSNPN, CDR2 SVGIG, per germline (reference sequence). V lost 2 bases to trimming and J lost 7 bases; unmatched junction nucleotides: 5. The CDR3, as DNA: TGTGCCTGGAGTACCGGACTAGCGAACGGGGAGCTGTTTTTT. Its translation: CAWSTGLANGELFF.

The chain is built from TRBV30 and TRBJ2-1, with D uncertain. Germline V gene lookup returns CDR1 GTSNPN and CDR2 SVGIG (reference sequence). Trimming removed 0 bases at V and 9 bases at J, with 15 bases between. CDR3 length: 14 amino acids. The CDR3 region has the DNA TGTGCCTGGAGTGTAGAACCCCTAGTGGGTGAGCAGTTCTTC. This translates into CAWSVEPLVGEQFF.

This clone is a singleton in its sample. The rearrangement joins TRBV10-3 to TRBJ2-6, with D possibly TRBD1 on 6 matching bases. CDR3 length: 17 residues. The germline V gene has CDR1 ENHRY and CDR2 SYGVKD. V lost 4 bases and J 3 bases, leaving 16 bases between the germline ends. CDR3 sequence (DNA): TGTGCCATCAGTGCGAAGGGGACATCTAGTGGGGCCAACGTCCTGACTTTC. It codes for CAISAKGTSSGANVLTF.

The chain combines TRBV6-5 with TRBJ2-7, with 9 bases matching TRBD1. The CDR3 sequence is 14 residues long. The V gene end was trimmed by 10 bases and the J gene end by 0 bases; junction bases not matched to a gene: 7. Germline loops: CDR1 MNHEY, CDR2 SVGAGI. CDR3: CATAGTGSSYEQYF. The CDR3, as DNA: TGTGCCACCGCTGGGACAGGGTCCTCCTACGAGCAGTACTTC.

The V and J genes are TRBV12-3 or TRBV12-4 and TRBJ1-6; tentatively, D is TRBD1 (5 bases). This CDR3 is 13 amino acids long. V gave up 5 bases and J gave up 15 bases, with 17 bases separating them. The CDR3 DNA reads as TGTGCCAGCAGTGCTCAGGGTCCCCTTGGCCTCCACTTT. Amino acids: CASSAQGPLGLHF.

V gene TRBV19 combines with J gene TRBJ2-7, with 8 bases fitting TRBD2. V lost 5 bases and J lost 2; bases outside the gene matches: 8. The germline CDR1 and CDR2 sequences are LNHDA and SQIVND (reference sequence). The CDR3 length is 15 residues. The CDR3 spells CASSLREGEAYEQYF. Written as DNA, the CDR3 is TGTGCCAGTAGTCTCCGGGAGGGAGAGGCCTACGAGCAGTACTTC.

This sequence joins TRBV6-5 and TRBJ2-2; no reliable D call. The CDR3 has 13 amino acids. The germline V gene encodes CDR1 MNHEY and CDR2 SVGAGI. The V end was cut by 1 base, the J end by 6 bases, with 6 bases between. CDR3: CASSYFGSGELFF. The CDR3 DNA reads TGTGCCAGCAGTTACTTCGGGTCCGGGGAGCTGTTTTTT.

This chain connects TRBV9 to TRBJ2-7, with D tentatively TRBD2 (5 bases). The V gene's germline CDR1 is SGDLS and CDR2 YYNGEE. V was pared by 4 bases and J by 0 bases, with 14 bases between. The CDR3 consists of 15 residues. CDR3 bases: TGTGCCAGCAGCCCAGGCGTAGGGAGCTCCTACGAGCAGTACTTC. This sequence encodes CASSPGVGSSYEQYF.

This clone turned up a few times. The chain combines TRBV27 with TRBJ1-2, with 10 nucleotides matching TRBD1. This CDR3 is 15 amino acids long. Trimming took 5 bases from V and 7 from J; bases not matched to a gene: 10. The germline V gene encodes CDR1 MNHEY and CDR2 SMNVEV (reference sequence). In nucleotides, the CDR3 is TGTGCCAGCAGTCCAAGACAGGGGGCTTTAGGTGGCTACACCTTC. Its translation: CASSPRQGALGGYTF.

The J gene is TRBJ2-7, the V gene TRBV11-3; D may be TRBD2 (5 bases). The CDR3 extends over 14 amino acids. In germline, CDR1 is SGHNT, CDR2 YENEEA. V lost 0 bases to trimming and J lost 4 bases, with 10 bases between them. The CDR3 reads CASSLDRQRYEQYF. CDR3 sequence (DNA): TGTGCCAGCAGCTTAGACCGGCAGCGGTACGAGCAGTACTTC.

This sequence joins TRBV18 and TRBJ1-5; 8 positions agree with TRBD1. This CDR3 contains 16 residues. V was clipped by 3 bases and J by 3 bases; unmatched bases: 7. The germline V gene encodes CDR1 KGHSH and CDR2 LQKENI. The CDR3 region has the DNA TGTGCCAGCTCACCGCCAGGGGGCAGGGACAATCAGCCCCAGCATTTT. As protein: CASSPPGGRDNQPQHF.

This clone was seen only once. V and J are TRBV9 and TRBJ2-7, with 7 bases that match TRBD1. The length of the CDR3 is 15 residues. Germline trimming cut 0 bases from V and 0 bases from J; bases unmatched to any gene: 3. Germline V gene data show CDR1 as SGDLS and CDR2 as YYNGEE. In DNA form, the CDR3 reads TGTGCCAGCAGCGTAGAGGGACAGTTCTCCTACGAGCAGTACTTC. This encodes CASSVEGQFSYEQYF.

The CDR3 spells CASSPPREFEQYF. The CDR3 nucleotides read TGTGCCAGCAGCCCCCCCAGGGAATTCGAGCAGTACTTC. V usage is TRBV9 and J usage is TRBJ2-7, with a tentative D call TRBD1 (5 bases). The germline V and J ends were trimmed by 4 bases and 6 bases, with 14 bases remaining between them. CDR1 and CDR2 (germline): SGDLS, YYNGEE. The CDR3 has 13 amino acids. Together with reference TRBV9 and TRBJ2-7, the CDR3 gives the full variable domain: DSGVTQTPKHLITATGQRVTLRCSPRSGDLSVYWYQQSLDQGLQFLIQYYNGEERAKGNILERFSAQQFPDLHSELNLSSLELGDSALYFCASSPPREFEQYFGPGTRLTVT.

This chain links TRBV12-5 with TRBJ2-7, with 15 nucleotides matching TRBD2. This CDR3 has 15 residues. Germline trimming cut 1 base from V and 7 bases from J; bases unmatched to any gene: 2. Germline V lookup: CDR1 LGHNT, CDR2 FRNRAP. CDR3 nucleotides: TGTGCTAGTGGTTTGGGGACTAGCGGGGGGGATGAGCAGTACTTC. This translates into CASGLGTSGGDEQYF.

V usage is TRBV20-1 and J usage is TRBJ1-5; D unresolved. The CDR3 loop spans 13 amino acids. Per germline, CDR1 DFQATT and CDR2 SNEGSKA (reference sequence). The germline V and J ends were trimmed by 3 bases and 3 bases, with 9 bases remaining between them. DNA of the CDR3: TGCAGTGCTAGTGGCGGCAACAATCAGCCCCAGCATTTT. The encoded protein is CSASGGNNQPQHF.

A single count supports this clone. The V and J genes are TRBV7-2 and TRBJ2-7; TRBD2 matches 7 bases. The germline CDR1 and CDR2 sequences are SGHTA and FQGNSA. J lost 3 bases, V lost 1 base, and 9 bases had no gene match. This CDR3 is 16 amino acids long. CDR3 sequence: CASSLVPAGMGYEQYF. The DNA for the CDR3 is TGTGCCAGCAGCTTAGTTCCAGCGGGGATGGGCTACGAGCAGTACTTC.

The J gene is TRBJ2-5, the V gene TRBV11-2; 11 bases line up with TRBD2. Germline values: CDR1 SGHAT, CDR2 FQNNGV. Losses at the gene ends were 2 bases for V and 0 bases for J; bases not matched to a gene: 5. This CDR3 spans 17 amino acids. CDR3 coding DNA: TGTGCCAGCAGCTTATTCCGACTAGCGGGGTACCAAGAGACCCAGTACTTC. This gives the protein CASSLFRLAGYQETQYF.

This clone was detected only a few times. CDR3: CASRALTGAAEKLFF. CDR3 bases: TGTGCCAGCAGAGCTTTGACAGGGGCAGCTGAAAAACTGTTTTTT. This chain uses TRBV2 with TRBJ1-4, with 8 positions matching TRBD1. Germline CDR1 is SNHLY and CDR2 is FYNNEI. The CDR3 length is 15 residues. V lost 6 bases and J lost 7; bases outside the gene matches: 10.

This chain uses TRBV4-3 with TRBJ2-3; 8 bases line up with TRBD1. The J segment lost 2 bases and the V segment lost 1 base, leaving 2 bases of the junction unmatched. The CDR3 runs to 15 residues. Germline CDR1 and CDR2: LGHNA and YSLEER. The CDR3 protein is CASSQGQGTTDTQYF. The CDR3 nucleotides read TGCGCCAGCAGCCAAGGACAGGGGACCACAGATACGCAGTATTTT.

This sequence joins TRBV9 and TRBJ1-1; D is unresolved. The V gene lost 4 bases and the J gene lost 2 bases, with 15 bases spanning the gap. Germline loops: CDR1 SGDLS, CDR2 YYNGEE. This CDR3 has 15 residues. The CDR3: CASSPIRRDNTEAFF. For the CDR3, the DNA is TGTGCCAGCAGCCCCATCCGTCGGGATAACACTGAAGCTTTCTTT.

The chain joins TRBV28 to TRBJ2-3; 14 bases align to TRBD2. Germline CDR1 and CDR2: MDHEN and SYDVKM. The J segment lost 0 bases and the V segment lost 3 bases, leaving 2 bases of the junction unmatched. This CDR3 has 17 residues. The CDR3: CASSFRLAGGSTDTQYF. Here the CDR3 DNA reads TGTGCCAGCAGTTTTAGACTAGCGGGGGGGAGCACAGATACGCAGTATTTT.